This TCR beta chain was obtained from a study of patients and donors after allogeneic stem cell transplantation. MiXCR was run by TCRdb on the RT-PCR reads, yielding one entry per CDR3 protein. The data show about 87,000 distinct CDR3 sequences, with 4.5% to 5% seen just once and 2% to 3% held by the top ten. Many counts were recorded for this clonotype. In germline, CDR1 is SGHDT, CDR2 YYEEEE. CDR3 length equals 16 residues. Trimming stripped 4 bases from V and 0 bases from J, with 14 bases between. The sequenced material came from blood, either unsorted or a sorted T cell fraction (not recorded which). The TCR comes from a human donor who was either an allogeneic HSCT recipient or a stem cell or donor lymphocyte infusion donor (not recorded which). It is not recorded whose cells these are; they may come from a transplant donor. This chain joins TRBV5-6 and TRBJ1-5; D might be TRBD1 (5 bases). DNA of the CDR3: TGTGCCAGCAGCCCGACAGAAACTTATAGCAATCAGCCCCAGCATTTT. Its translation: CASSPTETYSNQPQHF.